The 2 T cell receptor beta chains presented below share a single source sample, sequenced in a study of cytomegalovirus exposure and HLA in healthy donors. PCR involved 60 Vbeta and 13 Jbeta primers. The data were produced by immunoSEQ multiplex PCR, yet TCRdb's version contains in-frame clones alone and is incomplete. The profile shows 150,000 to 200,000 clones, about 69% of them singletons. The source material was PBMCs. The receptors were gathered from a human donor in good health.

Note on this clone: A read error may account for a junction end that differs from germline. This rearrangement joins TRBV7-7 to TRBJ2-3; 8 bases line up with TRBD1. This CDR3 is 14 amino acids long. CDR1 is SSHAT, CDR2 FNYEAQ, per germline (reference sequence). This CDR3 is CASSFGQGIDTQYF. The CDR3 bases are TGTGCTAGCAGCTTCGGACAGGGTATCGATACGCAGTATTTT.

This clone was seen a few times. The chain has TRBV30 and TRBJ2-4, with a weak D call TRBD1 (7 bases). V was trimmed by 4 bases and J by 15 bases, leaving 19 bases between them. Germline CDR1 GTSNPN, CDR2 SVGIG (reference sequence). This CDR3 has 12 amino acids. The CDR3 nucleotides are TGTGCCTGGAACCAGGGGGGCGGACGCGTGTACTTC. It is translated as CAWNQGGGRVYF.